One sample yielded the 9 T cell receptor beta chains listed below, sequenced in a study of cytomegalovirus exposure and HLA in healthy donors. It was with 60 Vbeta and 13 Jbeta primers that the PCR ran. Method: immunoSEQ multiplex PCR; TCRdb's copy keeps in-frame clones and lacks some. The profile shows about 190,000 clones, more than 75% of them singletons. Sequencing used PBMCs. The receptors originated from a woman aged 45-65 years in good health and CMV-seropositive.

The chain carries TRBV15 and TRBJ1-2; TRBD1 might be the D (5 bases). Germline CDR1 and CDR2: LNHNV and YYDKDF (reference sequence). Between the trimmed V and J ends, which lost 1 base and 7 bases, there was a span of 7 bases. CDR3 length: 12 residues. The CDR3 DNA sequence: TGTGCCACCAGCAGAGGCCAGGGTGGCTACACCTTC. Encoded protein: CATSRGQGGYTF.

This clone has just a few counts. The chain carries TRBV19 and TRBJ2-3, with 15 bases identical to TRBD2. The V gene end was trimmed by 3 bases and the J gene end by 3 bases; junction bases not matched to a gene: 4. The CDR3 spans 17 residues. The germline CDR1 and CDR2 sequences are LNHDA and SQIVND (reference sequence). CDR3: CASSMGLAGGRTDTQYF. CDR3 nucleotides: TGTGCCAGTAGTATGGGACTAGCGGGGGGACGGACAGATACGCAGTATTTT. Variable domain in full (rest from reference TRBV19 and TRBJ2-3): DGGITQSPKYLFRKEGQNVTLSCEQNLNHDAMYWYRQDPGQGLRLIYYSQIVNDFQKGDIAEGYSVSREKKESFPLTVTSAQKNPTAFYLCASSMGLAGGRTDTQYFGPGTRLTVL.

Concerning this clone itself: An end of the junction differs from the germline gene, which may be a read error. The V and J genes are TRBV5-4 and TRBJ2-1; a weak D match, TRBD2 (5 bases). The CDR3 length is 17 residues. CDR1 SGHNT and CDR2 YYREEE come from the germline V gene (reference sequence). The DNA for the CDR3 is TGTGCCAGAAGCTTGAAGCTTAGAGGGCGACCCTACAATGAGCAGTTCTTC. Translated, it gives CARSLKLRGRPYNEQFF.

CDR3: CASSEQGPPNTDTQYF. The CDR3 DNA follows: TGTGCCAGCAGCGAACAGGGCCCACCTAACACAGATACGCAGTATTTT. V is TRBV2 and J is TRBJ2-3; a weak D match, TRBD1 (6 bases). Germline V gene data show CDR1 as SNHLY and CDR2 as FYNNEI. The CDR3 has 16 residues. V lost 6 bases and J 2 bases, leaving 18 bases between the germline ends.

The chain couples TRBV2 to TRBJ2-2; D perhaps matches TRBD2 (5 bases). There are 13 residues in the CDR3. V was pared by 7 bases and J by 4 bases, with 10 bases between. The V gene's germline CDR1 is SNHLY and CDR2 FYNNEI. The CDR3 is CASKEAPTGELFF. CDR3 nucleotide sequence: TGTGCCAGCAAGGAGGCCCCCACCGGGGAGCTGTTTTTT.

The chain joins TRBV6-6 to TRBJ2-7; maybe TRBD2 (6 bases). From germline, CDR1 is MNHNY and CDR2 SVGAGI (reference sequence). V was shortened by 2 bases and J by 2 bases, with 13 bases between the two germline ends. The CDR3 sequence is 15 residues long. The CDR3 DNA reads as TGTGCCAGCAGTTACGCGGGACTCCTAACCTACGAGCAGTACTTC. Residues: CASSYAGLLTYEQYF.

The chain carries TRBV9 and TRBJ2-1; no reliable D call. This CDR3 spans 13 amino acids. Germline V CDR1 and CDR2: SGDLS, YYNGEE. V lost 0 bases, J lost 9 bases, and 10 bases lay in between. CDR3 region: CASSVAGPFEQFF. CDR3 in DNA: TGTGCCAGCAGCGTAGCGGGTCCCTTTGAGCAGTTCTTC.

This clone was detected a few times. The chain combines TRBV2 with TRBJ1-4; 7 positions match TRBD1. Trimming took 6 bases from V and 5 from J; bases not matched to a gene: 12. The germline gives CDR1 SNHLY, CDR2 FYNNEI. This CDR3 region has 16 residues. The DNA for the CDR3 is TGTGCCAGCAGGAAACAGGGGCGTATACCCAATGAAAAACTGTTTTTT. Protein: CASRKQGRIPNEKLFF.

V gene TRBV7-9 combines with J gene TRBJ1-1; 7 bases agree with TRBD1. The CDR3 covers 14 residues. Looked up from germline, CDR1 is SEHNR and CDR2 is FQNEAQ (reference sequence). The ends lost 5 bases at V and 0 bases at J; junction bases unmatched: 3. The CDR3 protein is CASSKQGMNTEAFF. The CDR3, as DNA: TGTGCCAGCAGCAAACAGGGGATGAACACTGAAGCTTTCTTT.